These T cell receptor beta chains were read from a single sample in a study of T cells expressing NK-cell markers. Each CDR3 protein gets one entry in TCRdb, which reprocessed the 5' RACE reads and gives no DNA. The table for this sample gives roughly 430,000 distinct CDR3 sequences. Input material: blood T cells: a sorted CD56 or NKG2C T cell subset, CD4+ or CD8+ T cells, or bulk PBMC T cells (not recorded which). All receptors come from a woman between 18 and 70 years old in good health. The CDR3 runs from the conserved cysteine through the conserved F or W.

TRBJ1-4 | TRBV7-2 | 15 | CASSPPGQEYEKLFF
TRBJ2-1 | TRBV9 | 15 | CASSVGQGAFNEQFF
TRBJ2-7 | TRBV12-3/TRBV12-4 | 15 | CASSLRLAGFYEQYF
TRBJ2-7 | TRBV28 | 14 | CASSILAGADEQYF
TRBJ1-4 | TRBV20-1 | 15 | CSARTQGGSNEKLFF
TRBJ1-6 | TRBV5-1 | 17 | CASSQTGLGDVGSPLHF
TRBJ1-1 | TRBV7-2 | 14 | CASSVGTAYTEAFF
TRBJ2-3 | TRBV27 | 14 | CASKPGQGPDTQYF
TRBJ2-3 | TRBV7-2 | 13 | CASNTARTDTQYF
TRBJ1-3 | TRBV4-3 | 16 | CASSQEPGVGGNTIYF
TRBJ1-1 | TRBV20-1 | 14 | CSAISGSFNTEAFF
TRBJ1-1 | TRBV10-2 | 15 | CASSESQGLRTEAFF
TRBJ2-1 | TRBV10-3 | 13 | CAIWKRENEEQFF
TRBJ2-3 | TRBV3-1 | 17 | CASSQDQSGGQGDTQYF
TRBJ2-5 | TRBV24-1 | 16 | CATSDEGQGARETQYF
TRBJ2-7 | TRBV19 | 14 | CASSISLADYEQYF
TRBJ2-5 | TRBV3-1 | 15 | CASSYVQGAGETQYF
TRBJ1-2 | TRBV3-1 | 16 | CASSQEGRAGDYGYTF
TRBJ1-2 | TRBV24-1 | 14 | CATSDRHRTYGYTF
TRBJ1-3 | TRBV7-9 | 13 | CASSREVGNTIYF
TRBJ2-2 | TRBV27 | 14 | CASQIRRYTGELFF
TRBJ2-1 | TRBV24-1 | 16 | CATSAQAGGLINEQFF
TRBJ2-7 | TRBV27 | 12 | CASSTTGYEQYF
TRBJ2-5 | TRBV29-1 | 14 | CSVGNRGRVETQYF
TRBJ2-4 | TRBV29-1 | 14 | CSVEEGLAKNIQYF
TRBJ2-1 | TRBV7-3 | 16 | CASSQTAGGNYNEQFF
TRBJ1-1 | TRBV15 | 14 | CATSREGGNTEAFF
TRBJ2-5 | TRBV4-3 | 15 | CASSRGLAGPETQYF
TRBJ1-6 | TRBV15 | 15 | CATSRDRDYNSPLHF